The 4 T cell receptor beta chains presented below share a single source sample, sequenced in a study of blood T cell repertoires in COVID-19. Sequenced by immunoSEQ multiplex PCR; TCRdb stores in-frame clones only, minus some. The sample yields under 350,000 clones, about 89% seen once. The sequenced sample was peripheral blood. These TCRs come from a middle-aged man with acute or convalescent COVID-19.

The chain employs TRBV7-8 and TRBJ1-5; D is unclear. V was pared by 6 bases and J by 4 bases, with 16 bases between. The CDR3 totals 15 residues. Germline V lookup: CDR1 SGHVS, CDR2 FQNEAQ. Here the CDR3 reads CASSRGAQSNQPQHF. The CDR3 region has the DNA TGTGCCAGCAGTCGGGGTGCTCAGTCTAATCAGCCCCAGCATTTT.

The chain uses TRBV9 and TRBJ2-1; 12 nucleotides match TRBD2. The CDR3 runs 16 residues. With 3 bases clipped from V and 8 bases from J, the junction kept 9 bases outside the gene matches. CDR1 is SGDLS and CDR2 is YYNGEE in the germline V gene. CDR3 residues: CASSALWTSGVDEQFF. The CDR3 DNA is TGTGCCAGCAGCGCCTTATGGACTAGCGGGGTTGATGAGCAGTTCTTC.

The gene calls are TRBV11-3 and TRBJ1-1, with 8 bases fitting TRBD1. CDR1 and CDR2 (germline): SGHNT, YENEEA. V shed 0 bases and J 4 bases; nucleotides not matched to a gene: 1. There are 14 residues in the CDR3. In DNA, the CDR3 is TGTGCCAGCAGCTTAGATGGGACAGGCACTGAAGCTTTCTTT. Translating it yields CASSLDGTGTEAFF. Looking up the rest from reference TRBV11-3 and TRBJ1-1 gives the full variable domain: EAGVVQSPRYKIIEKKQPVAFWCNPISGHNTLYWYLQNLGQGPELLIRYENEEAVDDSQLPKDRFSAERLKGVDSTLKIQPAELGDSAVYLCASSLDGTGTEAFFGQGTRLTVV.

The rearrangement uses TRBV6-6 and TRBJ1-2; D gene uncertain. Germline values: CDR1 MNHNY, CDR2 SVGAGI (reference sequence). The CDR3 sequence is 13 residues long. Trimming cost V 5 bases and J 1 base, with 8 bases left between them. The CDR3 nucleotides read TGTGCCAGCAGTATGACATTTAACTATGGCTACACCTTC. Amino acid sequence: CASSMTFNYGYTF.